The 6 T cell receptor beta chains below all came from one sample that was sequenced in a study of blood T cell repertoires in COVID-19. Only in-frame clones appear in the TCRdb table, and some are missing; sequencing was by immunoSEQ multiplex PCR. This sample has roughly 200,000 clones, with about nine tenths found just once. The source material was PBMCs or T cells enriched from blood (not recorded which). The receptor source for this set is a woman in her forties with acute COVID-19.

The CDR3 nucleotides read TGTGCCAGCAGCGTAGGGGGGACAGGGGTGAGTCAATATGGCTACACCTTC. This codes for CASSVGGTGVSQYGYTF. The chain employs TRBV9 and TRBJ1-2; 10 bases match TRBD1. The CDR3 runs 17 residues. The V and J ends lost 0 bases and 5 bases, in that order; junction bases with no gene match: 10. CDR1 and CDR2 (germline): SGDLS, YYNGEE.

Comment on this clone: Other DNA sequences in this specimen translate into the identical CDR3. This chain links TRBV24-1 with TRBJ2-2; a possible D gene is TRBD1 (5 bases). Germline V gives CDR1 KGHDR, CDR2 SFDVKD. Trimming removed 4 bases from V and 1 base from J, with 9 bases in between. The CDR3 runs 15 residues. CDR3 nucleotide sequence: TGTGCCACCAGTGACCCCGGACAGAACACCGGGGAGCTGTTTTTT. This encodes CATSDPGQNTGELFF.

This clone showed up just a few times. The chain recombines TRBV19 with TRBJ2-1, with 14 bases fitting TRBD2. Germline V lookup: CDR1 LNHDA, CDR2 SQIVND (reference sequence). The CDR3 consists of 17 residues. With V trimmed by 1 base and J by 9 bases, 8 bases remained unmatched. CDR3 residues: CASSIATTSGGAGEQFF. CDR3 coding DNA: TGTGCCAGTAGTATAGCAACGACTAGCGGGGGGGCCGGTGAGCAGTTCTTC.

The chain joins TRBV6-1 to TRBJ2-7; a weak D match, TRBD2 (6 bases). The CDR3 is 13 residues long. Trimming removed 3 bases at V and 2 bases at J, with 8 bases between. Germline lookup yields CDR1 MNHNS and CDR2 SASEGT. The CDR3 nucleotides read TGTGCCAGCAGTGAGGAGGGTCCCTACGAGCAGTACGTC. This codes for CASSEEGPYEQYV.

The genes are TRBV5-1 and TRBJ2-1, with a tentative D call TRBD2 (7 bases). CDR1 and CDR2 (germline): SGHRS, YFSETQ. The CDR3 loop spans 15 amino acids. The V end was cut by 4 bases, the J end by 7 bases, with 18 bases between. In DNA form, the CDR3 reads TGCGCCAGCAGCCTCATGTCGGGGGGCCCAAATGAGCAGTTCTTC. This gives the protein CASSLMSGGPNEQFF.

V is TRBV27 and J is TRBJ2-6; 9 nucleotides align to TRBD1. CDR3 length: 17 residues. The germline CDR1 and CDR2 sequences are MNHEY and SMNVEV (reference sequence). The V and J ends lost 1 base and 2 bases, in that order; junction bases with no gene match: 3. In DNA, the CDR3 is TGTGCCAGCAGTTTATATCGGGACAGGGCTGGGGCCAACGTCCTGACTTTC. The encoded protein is CASSLYRDRAGANVLTF.